This T cell receptor beta chain was profiled in a study of cytomegalovirus exposure and HLA in healthy donors. Broader study findings: Segments of the TCR beta V type were, in most cases, productive about 87% or about 30% of the time in an earlier analysis. In a later analysis, parvovirus B19, influenza, CMV and Epstein-Barr virus appeared linked to several top co-occurrence clusters.

For this clone: Its matching antigen is unknown.

60 Vbeta and 13 Jbeta primers were used in PCR. TCRdb's table, derived via immunoSEQ multiplex PCR, lists solely in-frame clones and lacks some. The sample includes approximately 150,000 clones, roughly four fifths of them seen just once. While unrecorded immune exposures were likely, the donors were nominally healthy when sampled. Germline V gives CDR1 SGHTA, CDR2 FQGTGA. This CDR3 has 15 amino acids. V was shortened by 3 bases and J by 1 base, with 11 bases between the two germline ends. The TCR originated in a man in his fifties in good health and CMV-seropositive. Sequenced input: PBMCs. The rearrangement uses TRBV7-3 and TRBJ2-3; tentative D call: TRBD1 (6 bases). CDR3 sequence reads: CASSLGALGTDTQYF. CDR3 DNA: TGTGCCAGCAGCTTGGGGGCCTTGGGCACAGATACGCAGTATTTT.